The next 21 T cell receptor beta chains were all read from a single sample in a study of cytomegalovirus exposure and HLA in healthy donors. Primers: 60 Vbeta forward and 13 Jbeta reverse. Clones were read by immunoSEQ multiplex PCR, and TCRdb kept only the in-frame ones, dropping some. The sample has around 200,000 clones; roughly 84% are singletons. The sample comprised PBMCs. Source of these receptors: a man in his forties or fifties in good health and CMV-seronegative.

Written as DNA, the CDR3 is TGTGCCAGCAGCCCAAGGAGACAGGACAATGAGCAGTTCTTC. Its translation is CASSPRRQDNEQFF. The rearrangement links TRBV5-5 to TRBJ2-1, with D possibly TRBD1 on 6 matching bases. The CDR3 is 14 residues long. Germline V gene lookup returns CDR1 SGHKS and CDR2 YYEKEE (reference sequence). The V gene lost 4 bases and the J gene lost 5 bases, with 13 bases spanning the gap.

The chain combines TRBV18 with TRBJ1-1; 12 bases map to TRBD1. The germline CDR1 and CDR2 sequences are KGHSH and LQKENI. CDR3 size: 15 residues. The V segment lost 4 bases and the J segment 7 bases; nucleotides outside the gene matches: 7. CDR3 region: CASSLSGQGAVEAFF. Here the CDR3 DNA reads TGTGCCAGCTCACTATCGGGACAGGGGGCTGTTGAAGCTTTCTTT.

V usage is TRBV9 and J usage is TRBJ1-2, with 12 nucleotides matching TRBD1. The CDR3 extends over 17 amino acids. CDR1 is SGDLS and CDR2 is YYNGEE in the germline V gene. The V segment lost 2 bases and the J segment 6 bases; nucleotides outside the gene matches: 11. The CDR3 sequence: CASSVAGTGGIDDGYTF. As DNA, the CDR3 is TGTGCCAGCAGCGTTGCCGGGACAGGGGGCATAGACGATGGCTACACCTTC.

The chain has TRBV27 and TRBJ2-7; maybe TRBD2 (7 bases). The CDR3 extends over 18 amino acids. Trimming took 6 bases from V and 2 from J, leaving 26 bases between them. Germline V CDR1 and CDR2: MNHEY, SMNVEV (reference sequence). In DNA, the CDR3 is TGTGCCAGCAGCCTTTTTGCCGGGGGCGGGGGTACTACCTACGAGCAGTACTTC. Amino acid sequence: CASSLFAGGGGTTYEQYF.

A few counts support this clone. CDR3 sequence reads: CASSLRDTGELFF. The DNA for the CDR3 is TGTGCCAGCAGCTTACGAGACACCGGGGAGCTGTTTTTT. This chain connects TRBV7-9 to TRBJ2-2; D unresolved. Germline CDR1 and CDR2: SEHNR and FQNEAQ (reference sequence). V lost 2 bases and J 3 bases, leaving 4 bases between the germline ends. The CDR3 length is 13 residues.

V and J are TRBV7-3 and TRBJ2-6; 7 bases are a match to TRBD1. The CDR3 length is 16 residues. In germline, CDR1 is SGHTA, CDR2 FQGTGA. After removal of 8 bases from V and 2 bases from J, the junction contained 9 bases not matched to a gene. In DNA form, the CDR3 reads TGTGCCAGCTCACAAGCAGGGGGAACTGGGGCCAACGTCCTGACTTTC. Protein product: CASSQAGGTGANVLTF.

The chain links TRBV11-2 to TRBJ1-2; 12 nucleotides match TRBD1. The CDR3 contains 16 residues. V lost 4 bases and J lost 4; bases outside the gene matches: 7. The germline V gene has CDR1 SGHAT and CDR2 FQNNGV. The CDR3 nucleotides read TGTGCCAGCAGCTCTTGGGGACAGGGGGCATTCTATGGCTACACCTTC. It yields the protein CASSSWGQGAFYGYTF.

The chain joins TRBV7-2 to TRBJ2-1; TRBD2 matches at 9 bases. Germline V CDR1 and CDR2: SGHTA, FQGNSA. With V trimmed by 8 bases and J by 9 bases, 8 bases remained unmatched. The CDR3 runs to 13 residues. The CDR3 DNA is TGTGCCAGCTCTCAAGCGGGAGGCGTTGAGCAGTTCTTC. Its translation is CASSQAGGVEQFF.

The V gene is TRBV6-4, the J gene TRBJ1-1, with D possibly being TRBD1 (6 bases). Germline CDR1 reads MRHNA; CDR2 reads SNTAGT. The CDR3 is 14 residues long. V lost 6 bases, J lost 6 bases, and 17 bases lay in between. The CDR3 spells CASRESRSGAEAFF. The CDR3 DNA sequence: TGTGCCAGCAGGGAATCTAGATCAGGGGCTGAAGCTTTCTTT.

This clone was picked up a small number of times. The chain has TRBV4-1 and TRBJ2-7; TRBD2 is a possible D gene (5 bases). This CDR3 contains 15 residues. V gave up 0 bases and J gave up 1 base, with 10 bases separating them. Germline V CDR1 and CDR2: MGHRA, YSYEKL. The CDR3 nucleotides are TGCGCCAGCAGCCAAGAGAGGGTAGAATCCTACGAGCAGTACTTC. Translating it yields CASSQERVESYEQYF.

This clone was seen once. This chain joins TRBV27 and TRBJ1-1, with a weak D call TRBD1 (6 bases). Germline V gene lookup returns CDR1 MNHEY and CDR2 SMNVEV (reference sequence). Trimming removed 5 bases at V and 3 bases at J, with 10 bases between. The CDR3 is 13 amino acids. CDR3 coding DNA: TGTGCCAGCAGTATACAGGGAGACACTGAAGCTTTCTTT. This codes for CASSIQGDTEAFF.

This chain connects TRBV9 to TRBJ2-7; 8 positions agree with TRBD2. The CDR3 runs to 14 residues. CDR1 is SGDLS and CDR2 is YYNGEE in the germline V gene. V lost 2 bases, J lost 6 bases, and 7 bases stayed unmatched. CDR3 DNA sequence: TGTGCCAGCAGCGTCATGACTAGCGCCAGCGAGCAGTACTTC. This codes for CASSVMTSASEQYF.

The V and J genes are TRBV27 and TRBJ2-3; weak D call: TRBD1 (6 bases). Germline V CDR1 and CDR2: MNHEY, SMNVEV (reference sequence). V was shortened by 5 bases and J by 5 bases, with 17 bases between the two germline ends. This CDR3 comprises 15 residues. The CDR3 sequence is CASSPDRKGQDTQYF. The CDR3 region has the DNA TGTGCCAGCAGTCCCGACAGGAAGGGTCAAGATACGCAGTATTTT.

This clone appeared once. The chain employs TRBV15 and TRBJ2-7; TRBD2 aligns across 9 bases. Germline-derived CDR1 and CDR2 are LNHNV and YYDKDF (reference sequence). V was pared by 0 bases and J by 5 bases, with 8 bases of the junction left unmatched. This CDR3 has 16 residues. CDR3 amino acids: CATSRDGREGLHEQYF. For the CDR3, the DNA is TGTGCCACCAGCAGAGATGGGCGGGAGGGCCTGCACGAGCAGTACTTC.

The table lists this clone with many counts. The chain couples TRBV2 to TRBJ1-3, with TRBD1 matching over 7 bases. The CDR3 sequence is 16 residues long. Germline CDR1 and CDR2: SNHLY and FYNNEI. V lost 5 bases, J lost 3 bases, and 10 bases stayed unmatched. The CDR3, as DNA: TGTGCCAGCAGTAAACAGGGGCCCGGGATTGGAAACACCATATATTTT. This translates into CASSKQGPGIGNTIYF.

The chain joins TRBV9 to TRBJ2-5; D not certain. Germline V gives CDR1 SGDLS, CDR2 YYNGEE. Trimming cost V 0 bases and J 4 bases, with 10 bases left between them. CDR3 length: 14 residues. The CDR3 nucleotides are TGTGCCAGCAGCGTAGCGCTGGGCACAGAGACCCAGTACTTC. Amino acid sequence: CASSVALGTETQYF.

This clone was recorded only once. The rearrangement links TRBV18 to TRBJ2-7; D possibly corresponds to TRBD1 (7 bases). The CDR3 spans 15 residues. From germline, CDR1 is KGHSH and CDR2 LQKENI. V was trimmed by 3 bases and J by 4 bases, leaving 16 bases between them. This chain's CDR3 is CASSPRQGGEYEQYF. The CDR3 nucleotides read TGTGCCAGCTCACCTAGACAGGGAGGTGAATACGAGCAGTACTTC. Full variable domain (remainder filled in from reference TRBV18 and TRBJ2-7): NAGVMQNPRHLVRRRGQEARLRCSPMKGHSHVYWYRQLPEEGLKFMVYLQKENIIDESGMPKERFSAEFPKEGPSILRIQQVVRGDSAAYFCASSPRQGGEYEQYFGPGTRLTVT.

This rearrangement joins TRBV6-5 to TRBJ1-5, with D possibly being TRBD1 (5 bases). Germline V CDR1 and CDR2: MNHEY, SVGAGI. The V and J ends lost 7 bases and 2 bases respectively, with 12 bases between them. This CDR3 contains 14 residues. CDR3 bases: TGTGCCAGCACCCAGTCCAGGGGCAATCAGCCCCAGCATTTT. Amino acid sequence: CASTQSRGNQPQHF.

This rearrangement joins TRBV18 to TRBJ2-5; TRBD2 might be the D (6 bases). V gave up 2 bases and J gave up 3 bases, with 10 bases separating them. Germline V gives CDR1 KGHSH, CDR2 LQKENI. The CDR3 is made up of 14 amino acids. The CDR3 here is CASSPFGGEETQYF. The CDR3, as DNA: TGTGCCAGCTCACCATTCGGGGGTGAAGAGACCCAGTACTTC.

This clone has only one observation. This chain joins TRBV7-3 and TRBJ2-3; 10 bases match TRBD1. CDR1 and CDR2 from the germline V gene are SGHTA and FQGTGA. CDR3 length: 15 residues. Trimming removed 2 bases from V and 4 bases from J; junction bases left unmatched: 3. Written as DNA, the CDR3 is TGTGCCAGCAGCTTAGCCGGGACAGGGGCAGATACGCAGTATTTT. It yields the protein CASSLAGTGADTQYF.

The chain combines TRBV27 with TRBJ2-1; 13 nucleotides agree with TRBD2. The germline gives CDR1 MNHEY, CDR2 SMNVEV (reference sequence). V was pared by 4 bases and J by 6 bases, with 3 bases of the junction left unmatched. This CDR3 region has 15 residues. Here the CDR3 reads CASSSWTSGGNEQFF. CDR3 nucleotides: TGTGCCAGCAGTTCTTGGACTAGCGGGGGCAATGAGCAGTTCTTC.